The source of this TCR beta chain is a study of response to subunit inactivated influenza vaccine. TCRdb processed the RT-PCR reads anew with MiXCR; each CDR3 protein has one entry. The data hold just under 550,000 distinct CDR3 sequences, with 20% to 25% observed a single time. Trimming cost V 4 bases and J 4 bases; bases outside gene matches: 10. This CDR3 has 16 amino acids. Germline V gene lookup returns CDR1 MGHRA and CDR2 YSYEKL. These sequences were also reported in another study, on T cells expressing NK-cell markers. As that report states: As the method of synthesis, 5'RACE template switching with UMIs yielded TCR beta cDNA. HCMV serostatus: seven of eight sequenced donors positive, one negative.

This chain links TRBV4-1 with TRBJ2-1, with 7 bases matching TRBD1. Sequenced here: CD4+ T cells sorted from PBMCs, sampled roughly 12 days after vaccination. The receptor's source is a middle-aged man who received an inactivated influenza vaccine. The CDR3 DNA sequence: TGCGCCAGCAGCCGCTTAGGGACAGAGGTTTACAATGAGCAGTTCTTC. Its protein product is CASSRLGTEVYNEQFF.